This T cell receptor (beta chain) derives from a study of blood T cell repertoires in COVID-19. Study-level information: Material from acute and convalescent COVID-19 was sourced from the United States, Italy and Spain. The analysed material was cDNA or gDNA that came from T cells, B-cell-depleted T cells, or PBMCs.

V was clipped by 7 bases and J by 1 base, with 17 bases between them. The CDR3 spans 15 residues. Germline V gene sequence: CDR1 MNHEY, CDR2 SVGAGI. In the original workflow: The authors estimated nucleated cell counts from reference gene primer amplification. Generated by immunoSEQ multiplex PCR, the TCRdb table keeps only in-frame clones and is missing some. The DNA gave D and trimming, while V, J and clone size come from that table. The data show 110,000 to 150,000 clones, with 82% seen just once and roughly 4% held by the top ten. This clone was observed once. V and J are TRBV6-5 and TRBJ2-7; no reliable D call. The sequence was collected from a woman of 80 years or more with acute or convalescent COVID-19. Material for sequencing was peripheral blood. Written as DNA, the CDR3 is TGTGCCAGCATCCTGGTCAGACACGATTCCTACGAGCAGTACTTC. Its translation: CASILVRHDSYEQYF.